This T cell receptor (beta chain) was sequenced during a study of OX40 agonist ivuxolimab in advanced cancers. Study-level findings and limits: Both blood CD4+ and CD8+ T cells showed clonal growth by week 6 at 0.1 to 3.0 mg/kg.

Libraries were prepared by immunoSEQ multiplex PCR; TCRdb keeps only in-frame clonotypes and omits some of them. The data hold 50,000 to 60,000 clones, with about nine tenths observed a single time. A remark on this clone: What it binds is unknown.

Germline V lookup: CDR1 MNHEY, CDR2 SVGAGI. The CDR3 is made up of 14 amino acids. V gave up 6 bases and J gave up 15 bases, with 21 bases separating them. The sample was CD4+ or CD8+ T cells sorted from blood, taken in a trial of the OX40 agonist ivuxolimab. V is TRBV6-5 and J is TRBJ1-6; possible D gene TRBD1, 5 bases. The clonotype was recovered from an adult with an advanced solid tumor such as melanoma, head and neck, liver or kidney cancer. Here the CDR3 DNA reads TGTGCCAGCAGCCCCGAGGCAGGGCCATTATTCCTCCACTTT. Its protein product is CASSPEAGPLFLHF.